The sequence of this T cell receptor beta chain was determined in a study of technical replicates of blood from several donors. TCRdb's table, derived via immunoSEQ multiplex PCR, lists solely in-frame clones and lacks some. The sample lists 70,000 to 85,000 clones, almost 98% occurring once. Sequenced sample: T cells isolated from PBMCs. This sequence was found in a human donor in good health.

This CDR3 is CASSVDVSKGGSTGGLTEAFF. CDR3 sequence (DNA): TGTGCCAGCAGCGTAGATGTCTCAAAGGGGGGGTCGACAGGGGGCTTAACTGAAGCTTTCTTT. The chain employs TRBV9 and TRBJ1-1; 10 bases fit TRBD1. V shed 0 bases and J 5 bases; nucleotides not matched to a gene: 22. There are 21 residues in the CDR3. Germline V gives CDR1 SGDLS, CDR2 YYNGEE.